The clone carrying this T cell receptor (beta chain) showed up just a few times. The antigen is unknown. Attachment of unique molecular identifiers to individual cDNA molecules was performed in the library. TCRdb re-derived calls from the RACE reads in MiXCR, one entry per CDR3 protein. Of 150,000 to 200,000 distinct CDR3 sequences in the sample, roughly 30% are singletons; the top ten hold less than 3.5%. The data are from a study of human T cells and chemical hapten exposure. Study-wide context: Small pooled library volume differences mainly caused per-sample TCR yield variation.

Regarding the study as a whole: Because they had alopecia, donors may respond immunologically unlike healthy people.

The time point is: pre-sensitization, week 0. Documented treatment: therapeutic diphenylcyclopropenone sensitization with weekly scalp DPC. The CDR3 runs to 15 residues. V trimming: 2 bases; J trimming: 7 bases; junction bases outside the gene matches: 8. CDR1 and CDR2 (germline): SGHRS, YFSETQ. The sequence was obtained from a woman aged 25 to 39 with alopecia areata. Some clones in this sample may be carry-over from other donors' samples. This sample comprised whole blood, obtained in connection with sensitization to the hapten diphenylcyclopropenone (DPC). V and J are TRBV5-1 and TRBJ1-4; 7 nucleotides line up with TRBD1. CDR3 protein: CASSFFQGEGEKLFF. The CDR3 DNA reads TGCGCCAGCAGCTTCTTTCAGGGGGAAGGTGAAAAACTGTTTTTT.